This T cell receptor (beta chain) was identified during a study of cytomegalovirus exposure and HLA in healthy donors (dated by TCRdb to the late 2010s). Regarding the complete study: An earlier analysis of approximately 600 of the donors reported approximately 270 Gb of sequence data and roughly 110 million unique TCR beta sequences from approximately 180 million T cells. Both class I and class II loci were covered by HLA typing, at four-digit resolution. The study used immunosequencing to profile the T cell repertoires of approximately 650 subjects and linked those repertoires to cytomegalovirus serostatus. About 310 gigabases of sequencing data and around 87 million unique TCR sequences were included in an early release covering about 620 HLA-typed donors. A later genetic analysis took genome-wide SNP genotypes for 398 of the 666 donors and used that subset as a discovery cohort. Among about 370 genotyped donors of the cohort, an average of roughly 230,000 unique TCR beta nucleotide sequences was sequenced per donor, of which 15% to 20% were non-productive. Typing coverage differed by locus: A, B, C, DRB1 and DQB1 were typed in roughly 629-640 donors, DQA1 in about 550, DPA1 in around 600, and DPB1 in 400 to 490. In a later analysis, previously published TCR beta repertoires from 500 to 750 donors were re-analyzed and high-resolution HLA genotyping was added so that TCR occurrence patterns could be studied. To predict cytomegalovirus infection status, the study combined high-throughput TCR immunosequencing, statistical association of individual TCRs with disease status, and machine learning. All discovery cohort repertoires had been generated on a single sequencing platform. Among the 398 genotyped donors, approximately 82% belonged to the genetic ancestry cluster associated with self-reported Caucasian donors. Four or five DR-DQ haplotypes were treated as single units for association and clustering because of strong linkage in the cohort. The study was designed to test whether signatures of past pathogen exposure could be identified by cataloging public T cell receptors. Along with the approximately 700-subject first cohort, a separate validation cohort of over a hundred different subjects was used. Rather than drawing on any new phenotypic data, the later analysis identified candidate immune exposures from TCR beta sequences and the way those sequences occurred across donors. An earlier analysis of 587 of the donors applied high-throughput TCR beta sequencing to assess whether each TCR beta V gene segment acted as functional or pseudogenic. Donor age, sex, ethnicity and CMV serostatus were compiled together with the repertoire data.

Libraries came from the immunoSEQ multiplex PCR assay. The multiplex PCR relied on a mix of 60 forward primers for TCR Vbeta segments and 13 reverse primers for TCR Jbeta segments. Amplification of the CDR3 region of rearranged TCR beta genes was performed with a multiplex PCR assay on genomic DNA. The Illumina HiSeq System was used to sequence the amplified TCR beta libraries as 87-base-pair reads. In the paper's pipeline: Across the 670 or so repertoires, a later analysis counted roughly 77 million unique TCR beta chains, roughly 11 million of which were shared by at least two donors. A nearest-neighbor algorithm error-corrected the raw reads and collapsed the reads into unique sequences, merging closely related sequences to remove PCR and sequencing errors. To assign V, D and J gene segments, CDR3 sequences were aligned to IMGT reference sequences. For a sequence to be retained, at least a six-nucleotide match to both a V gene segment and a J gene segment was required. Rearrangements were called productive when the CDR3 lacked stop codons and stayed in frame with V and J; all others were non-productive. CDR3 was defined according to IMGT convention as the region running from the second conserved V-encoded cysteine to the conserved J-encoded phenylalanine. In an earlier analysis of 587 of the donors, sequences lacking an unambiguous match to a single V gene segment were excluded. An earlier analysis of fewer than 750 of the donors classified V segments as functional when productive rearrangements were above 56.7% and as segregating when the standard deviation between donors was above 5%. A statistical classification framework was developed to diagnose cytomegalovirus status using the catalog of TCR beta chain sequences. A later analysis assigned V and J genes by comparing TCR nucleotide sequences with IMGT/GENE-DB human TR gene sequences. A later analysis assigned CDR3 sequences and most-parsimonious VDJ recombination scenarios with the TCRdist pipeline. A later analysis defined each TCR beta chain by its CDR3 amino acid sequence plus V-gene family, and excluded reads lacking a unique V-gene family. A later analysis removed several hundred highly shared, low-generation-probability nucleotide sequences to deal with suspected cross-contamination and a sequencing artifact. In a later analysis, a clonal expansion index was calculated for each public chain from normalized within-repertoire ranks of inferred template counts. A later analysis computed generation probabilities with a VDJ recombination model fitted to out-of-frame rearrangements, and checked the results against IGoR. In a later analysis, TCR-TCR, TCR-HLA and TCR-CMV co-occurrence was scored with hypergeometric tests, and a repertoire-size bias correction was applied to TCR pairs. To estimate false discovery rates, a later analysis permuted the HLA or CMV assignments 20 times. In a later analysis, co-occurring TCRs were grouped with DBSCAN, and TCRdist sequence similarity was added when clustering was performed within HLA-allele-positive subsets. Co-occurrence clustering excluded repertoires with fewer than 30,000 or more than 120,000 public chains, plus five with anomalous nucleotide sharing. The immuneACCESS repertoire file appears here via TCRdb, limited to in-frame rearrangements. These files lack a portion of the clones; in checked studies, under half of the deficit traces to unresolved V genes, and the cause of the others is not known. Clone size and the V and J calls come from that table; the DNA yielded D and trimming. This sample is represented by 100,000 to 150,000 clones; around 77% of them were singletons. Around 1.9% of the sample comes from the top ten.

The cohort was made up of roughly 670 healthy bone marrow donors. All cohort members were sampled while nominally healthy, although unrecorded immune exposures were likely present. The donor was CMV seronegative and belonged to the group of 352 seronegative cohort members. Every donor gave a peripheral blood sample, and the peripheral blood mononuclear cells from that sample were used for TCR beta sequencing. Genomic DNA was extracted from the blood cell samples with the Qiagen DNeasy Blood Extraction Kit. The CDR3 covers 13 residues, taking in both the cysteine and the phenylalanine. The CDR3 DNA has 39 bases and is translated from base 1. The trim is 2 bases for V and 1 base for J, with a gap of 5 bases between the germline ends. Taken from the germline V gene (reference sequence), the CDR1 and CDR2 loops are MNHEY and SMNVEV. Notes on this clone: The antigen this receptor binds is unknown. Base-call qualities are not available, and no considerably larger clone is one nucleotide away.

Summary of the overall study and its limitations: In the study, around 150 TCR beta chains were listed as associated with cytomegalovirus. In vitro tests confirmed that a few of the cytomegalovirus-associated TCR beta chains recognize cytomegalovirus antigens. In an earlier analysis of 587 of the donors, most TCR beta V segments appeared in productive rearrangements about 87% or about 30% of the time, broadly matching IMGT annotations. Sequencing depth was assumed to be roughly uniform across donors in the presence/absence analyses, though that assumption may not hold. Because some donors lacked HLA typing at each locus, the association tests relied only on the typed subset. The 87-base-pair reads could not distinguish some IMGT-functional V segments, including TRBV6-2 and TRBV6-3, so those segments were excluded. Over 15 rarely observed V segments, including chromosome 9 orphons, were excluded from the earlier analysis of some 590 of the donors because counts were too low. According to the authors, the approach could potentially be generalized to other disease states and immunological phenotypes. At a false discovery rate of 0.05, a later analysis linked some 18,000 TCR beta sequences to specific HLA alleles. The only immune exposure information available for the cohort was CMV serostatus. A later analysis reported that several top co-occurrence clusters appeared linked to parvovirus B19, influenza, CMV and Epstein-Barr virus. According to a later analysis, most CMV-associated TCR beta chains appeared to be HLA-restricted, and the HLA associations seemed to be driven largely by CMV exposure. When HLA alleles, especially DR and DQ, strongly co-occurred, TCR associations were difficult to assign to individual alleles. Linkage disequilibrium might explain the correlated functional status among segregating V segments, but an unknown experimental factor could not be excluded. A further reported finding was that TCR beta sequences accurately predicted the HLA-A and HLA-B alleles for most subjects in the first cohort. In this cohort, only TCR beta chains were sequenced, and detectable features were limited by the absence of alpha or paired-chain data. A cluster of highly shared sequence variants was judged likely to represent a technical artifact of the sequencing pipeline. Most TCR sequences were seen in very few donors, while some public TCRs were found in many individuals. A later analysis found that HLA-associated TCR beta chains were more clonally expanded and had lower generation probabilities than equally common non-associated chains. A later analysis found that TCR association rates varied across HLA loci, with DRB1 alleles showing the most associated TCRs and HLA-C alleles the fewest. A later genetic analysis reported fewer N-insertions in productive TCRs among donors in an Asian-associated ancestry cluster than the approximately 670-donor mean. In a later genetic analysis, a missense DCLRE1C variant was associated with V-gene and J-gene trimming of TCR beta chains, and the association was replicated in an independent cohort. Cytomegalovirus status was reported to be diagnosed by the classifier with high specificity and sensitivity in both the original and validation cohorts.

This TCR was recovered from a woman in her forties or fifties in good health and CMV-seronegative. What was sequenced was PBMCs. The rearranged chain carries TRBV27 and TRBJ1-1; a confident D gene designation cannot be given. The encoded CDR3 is CASSLEGNTEAFF. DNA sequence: TGTGCCAGCAGTTTAGAGGGGAACACTGAAGCTTTCTTT.